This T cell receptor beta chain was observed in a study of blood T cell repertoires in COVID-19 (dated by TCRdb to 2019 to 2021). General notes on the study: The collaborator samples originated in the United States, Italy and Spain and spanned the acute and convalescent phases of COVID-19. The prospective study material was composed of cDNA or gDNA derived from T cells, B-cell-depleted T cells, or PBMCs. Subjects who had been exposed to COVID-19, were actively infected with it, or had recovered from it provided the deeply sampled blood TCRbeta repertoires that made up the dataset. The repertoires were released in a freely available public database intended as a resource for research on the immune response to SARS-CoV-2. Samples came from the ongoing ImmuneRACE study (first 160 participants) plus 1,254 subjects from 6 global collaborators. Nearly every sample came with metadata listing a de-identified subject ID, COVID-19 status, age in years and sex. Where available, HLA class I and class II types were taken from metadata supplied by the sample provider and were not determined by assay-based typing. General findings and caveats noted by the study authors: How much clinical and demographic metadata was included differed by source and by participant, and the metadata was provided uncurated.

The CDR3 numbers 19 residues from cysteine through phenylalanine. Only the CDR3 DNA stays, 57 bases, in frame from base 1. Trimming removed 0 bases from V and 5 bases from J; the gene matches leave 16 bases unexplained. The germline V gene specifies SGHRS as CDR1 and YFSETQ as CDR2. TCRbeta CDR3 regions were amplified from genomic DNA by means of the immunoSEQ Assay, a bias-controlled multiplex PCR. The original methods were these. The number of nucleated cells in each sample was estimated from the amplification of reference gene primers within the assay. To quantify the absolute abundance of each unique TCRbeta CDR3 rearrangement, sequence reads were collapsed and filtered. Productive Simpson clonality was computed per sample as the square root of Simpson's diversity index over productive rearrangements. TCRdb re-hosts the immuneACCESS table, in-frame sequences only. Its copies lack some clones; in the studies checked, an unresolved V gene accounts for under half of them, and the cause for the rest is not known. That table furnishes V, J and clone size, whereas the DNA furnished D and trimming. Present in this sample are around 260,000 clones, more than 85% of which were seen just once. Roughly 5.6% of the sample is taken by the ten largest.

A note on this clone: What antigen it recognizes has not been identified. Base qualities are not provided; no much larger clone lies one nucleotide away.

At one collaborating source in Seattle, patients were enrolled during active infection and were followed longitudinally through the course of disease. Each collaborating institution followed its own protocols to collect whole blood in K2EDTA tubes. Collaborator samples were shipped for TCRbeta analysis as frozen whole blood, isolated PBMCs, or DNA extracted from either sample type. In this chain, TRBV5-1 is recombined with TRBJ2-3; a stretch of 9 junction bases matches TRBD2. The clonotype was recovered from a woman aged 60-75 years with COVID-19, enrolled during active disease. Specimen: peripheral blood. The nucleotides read TGCGCCAGCAGCTTGGTGGGGTTAGCGGGAGAGACCCTGGGAGATACGCAGTATTTT. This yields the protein CASSLVGLAGETLGDTQYF.